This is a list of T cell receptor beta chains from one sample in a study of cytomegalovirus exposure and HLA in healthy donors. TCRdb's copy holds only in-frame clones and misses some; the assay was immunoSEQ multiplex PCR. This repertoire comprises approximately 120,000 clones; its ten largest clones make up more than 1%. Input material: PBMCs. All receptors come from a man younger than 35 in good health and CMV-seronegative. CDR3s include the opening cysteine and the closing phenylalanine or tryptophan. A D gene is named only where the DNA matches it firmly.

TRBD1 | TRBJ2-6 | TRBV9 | TGTGCCAGCAGCGTAACCGGGACAGAGCTCTCTGGGGCCAACGTCCTGACTTTC | CASSVTGTELSGANVLTF
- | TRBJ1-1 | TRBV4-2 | TGTGCCAGCAGCCCCCCAGGGGCAGGAATGGGGAACACTGAAGCTTTCTTT | CASSPPGAGMGNTEAFF
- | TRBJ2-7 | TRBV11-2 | TGTGCCAGCAGCTTAGAGATGGTGGGAGCCTACGAGCAGTACTTC | CASSLEMVGAYEQYF
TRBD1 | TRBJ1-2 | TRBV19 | TGTGCCAGTAGTATCGACAGGGATTATGGCTACACCTTC | CASSIDRDYGYTF
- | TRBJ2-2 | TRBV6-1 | TGTGCCAGCAGTGAAAAGGGAGGCGGCGCGAACACCGGGGAGCTGTTTTTT | CASSEKGGGANTGELFF
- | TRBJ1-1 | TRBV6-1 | TGTGCCAGCAGTGAAAGGGGATGGGGCACTGAAGCTTTCTTT | CASSERGWGTEAFF
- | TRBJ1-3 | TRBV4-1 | TGCGCCAGCAGCCAAGATAGTCCGGGCACCATATATTTT | CASSQDSPGTIYF
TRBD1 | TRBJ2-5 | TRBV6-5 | TGTGCCAGCAGTTACTCGACGATTACAGGGGGGGAGACCCAGTACTTC | CASSYSTITGGETQYF
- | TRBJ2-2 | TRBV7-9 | TGTGCCAGCAGTTCGGGACACTTGAACACCGGGGAGCTGTTTTTT | CASSSGHLNTGELFF
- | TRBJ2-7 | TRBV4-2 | TGTGCCAGCACCGGAGGGGCGGGAACGACCTACGAGCAGTACTTC | CASTGGAGTTYEQYF
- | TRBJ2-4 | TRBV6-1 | TGTGCCAGCAGTGCGAGTAGCGGATTAGCCAAAAACATTCAGTACTTC | CASSASSGLAKNIQYF
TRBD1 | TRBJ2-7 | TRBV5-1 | TGCGCCAGCAGCTCAGGGACAGTACCCTACGAGCAGTACTTC | CASSSGTVPYEQYF
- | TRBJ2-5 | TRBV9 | TGTGCCAGCAGCGCCTTAGTGGACCAAGAGACCCAGTACTTC | CASSALVDQETQYF
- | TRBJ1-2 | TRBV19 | TGTGCCAGTAGTCGTTCATCAACTTACAGGGAAGCTAACTATGGCTACACCTTC | CASSRSSTYREANYGYTF
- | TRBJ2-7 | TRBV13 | TGTGCCAGCAGCCACCTCGGGATGTCCGGCTACGAGCAGTACTTC | CASSHLGMSGYEQYF
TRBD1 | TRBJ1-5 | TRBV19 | TGTGCCAGTAGTATAGACGGACAGGAAAATCAGCCCCAGCATTTT | CASSIDGQENQPQHF
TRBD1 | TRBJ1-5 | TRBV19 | TGTGCCAGTAGTCCGCGGACAGGGAATAGCAATCAGCCCCAGCATTTT | CASSPRTGNSNQPQHF
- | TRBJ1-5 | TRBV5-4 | TGTGCCAGCAGCCCAGGGGCCGGTCAGCCCCAGCATTTT | CASSPGAGQPQHF
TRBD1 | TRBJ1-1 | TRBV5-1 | TGCGCCAGCGCCCGGGACAGGGTGAACACTGAAGCTTTCTTT | CASARDRVNTEAFF
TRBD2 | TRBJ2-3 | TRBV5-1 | TGCGCCAGCAGCTTGATTAGCGGGGGAGATACGCAGTATTTT | CASSLISGGDTQYF
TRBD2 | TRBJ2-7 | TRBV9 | TGTGCCAGCAGCGTTAGCGGGGCCCCCGGTAGAGAGCAGTACTTC | CASSVSGAPGREQYF
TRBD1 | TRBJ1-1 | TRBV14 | TGTGCCAGCAGCCCTATAGACAGGGGTAACACTGAAGCTTTCTTT | CASSPIDRGNTEAFF
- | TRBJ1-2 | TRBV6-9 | TGTGCCAGCAGTTATAACGCAGGGATGAATGATGGCTACACCTTC | CASSYNAGMNDGYTF
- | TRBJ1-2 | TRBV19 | TGTGCCAGTAGCCAGTCCGATAATGGCTACACCTTC | CASSQSDNGYTF
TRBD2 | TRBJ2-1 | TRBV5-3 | TGTGCCAGAAGCTGGCTCAGACTAGCGGGGGAATTATACAATGAGCAGTTCTTC | CARSWLRLAGELYNEQFF
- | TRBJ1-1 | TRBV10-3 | TGTGCCATCACCCCGGCCGCAGGGAACACTGAAGCTTTCTTT | CAITPAAGNTEAFF
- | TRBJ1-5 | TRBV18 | TGTGCCAGCTCACCGGGCAGATGGGCCGAGCCCCAGCATTTT | CASSPGRWAEPQHF
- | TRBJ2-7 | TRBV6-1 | TGTGCCAGCAGTGAGGCAGGGGCAGATTACGAGCAGTACTTC | CASSEAGADYEQYF